The entry below gives a single T cell receptor (beta chain) sequence along with its context. Profiling relied on immunoSEQ multiplex PCR, and the TCRdb table lists in-frame clones only, not all of them. The sample yields about 87,000 clones, 94% seen once. The data belong to a study of siplizumab effects on memory and regulatory T cells. CDR3 length equals 15 residues. J was trimmed by 7 bases and V by 4 bases; bases with no gene match: 11. Germline assignment: CDR1 SGHNT and CDR2 YYREEE (reference sequence). The sequenced material came from non-Treg CD4+ T cells sorted from blood. The rearrangement joins TRBV5-4 to TRBJ2-7; 10 bases map to TRBD1. The source is a human donor in good health. CDR3 loop: CASSPDRGIWEEQYF. CDR3 bases: TGTGCCAGCAGCCCGGACAGGGGGATATGGGAGGAGCAGTACTTC.